This T cell receptor (beta chain) emerged from a study of T cell repertoires and HLA-DP antigens. Data came from immunoSEQ multiplex PCR; TCRdb stores just in-frame clones and leaves some out. The sample records about 110,000 clones, 80% to 95% being singletons. Comments on this clone: Its antigen is not known.

V was pared by 3 bases and J by 0 bases, with 2 bases of the junction left unmatched. This CDR3 is 14 amino acids long. In germline, CDR1 is KGHSH, CDR2 LQKENI. Study-wide findings and caveats: Clones undetected before culture averaged around 36% against one allele and approximately 50% against the other.

The sample taken for sequencing was CD4+ T cells from PBMCs. The origin of this receptor is a woman aged 18-29 years in good health and CMV-seronegative. The chain carries TRBV18 and TRBJ2-7, with 7 bases matching TRBD1. Here the CDR3 reads CASSPGQRSYEQYF. The CDR3 DNA follows: TGTGCCAGCTCACCGGGACAGCGCTCCTACGAGCAGTACTTC.